The following is a T cell receptor (beta chain) sequence with its context. This sample was taken from a study of OX40 agonist ivuxolimab in advanced cancers. The data were produced by immunoSEQ multiplex PCR, yet TCRdb's version contains in-frame clones alone and is incomplete. The data hold some 38,000 clones, with roughly nine tenths observed a single time. Germline CDR1 is SGHNT and CDR2 is YYREEE (reference sequence). The V and J ends lost 4 bases and 0 bases respectively, with 8 bases between them. The CDR3 is made up of 13 amino acids. Sequences were derived from CD4+ or CD8+ T cells sorted from blood, sampled in a trial of the OX40 agonist ivuxolimab. The V and J genes are TRBV5-4 and TRBJ2-7; D unresolved. The TCR sequence derives from an adult with an advanced solid tumor such as melanoma, head and neck, liver or kidney cancer. CDR3 in amino acids: CASSRTTSYEQYF. CDR3 nucleotides: TGTGCCAGCAGCCGGACGACCTCCTACGAGCAGTACTTC. The full variable domain, its missing parts supplied by reference TRBV5-4 and TRBJ2-7, is ETGVTQSPTHLIKTRGQQVTLRCSSQSGHNTVSWYQQALGQGPQFIFQYYREEENGRGNFPPRFSGLQFPNYSSELNVNALELDDSALYLCASSRTTSYEQYFGPGTRLTVT.